The source of this TCR beta chain is a study of shared clonotypes between healthy human individuals. Sequencing was performed with immunoSEQ multiplex PCR; in TCRdb, only in-frame clones are kept and a portion is missing. The sample holds millions of clones; about 95% are singletons and the top ten take around 1.1%. CD45RO-negative, CCR7-selected cells formed the naive CD8 fraction, which excluded terminally differentiated effector memory CD45RA+ cells. Study observations and caveats: Sampling involved blood alone; tissue repertoires likely differ. Donor clonotype sharing was expected to depend on sequencing depth. Non-shared clonotypes had lower generation probabilities than clonotypes shared by all four sorted-subset donors.

The CDR3 contains 11 residues. The germline V and J ends were trimmed by 1 base and 6 bases, with 4 bases remaining between them. Looked up from germline, CDR1 is MGHRA and CDR2 is YSYEKL. This clone was recorded once. What it recognizes is unknown. Other nucleotide sequences in the sample specify the same CDR3. V and J are TRBV4-1 and TRBJ2-7; no reliable D call. This receptor was taken from a young man in good health. Sequencing input: naive CD8+ T cells sorted from blood. CDR3 region: CASSQGSEQYF. The CDR3 region has the DNA TGCGCCAGCAGCCAAGGAAGCGAGCAGTACTTC.